This TCR beta chain originates from a study of PD-1 blockade in classical Hodgkin lymphoma. Whole-study findings and limits: The study found that TCR diversity rose significantly by C4D1 in CD4+ but not CD8+ cells. Before treatment, complete responders showed about the same diversity as newly diagnosed patients. Reported baseline diversity: healthy donors highest, relapsed/refractory patients lowest.

Libraries were prepared by immunoSEQ multiplex PCR; TCRdb keeps only in-frame clonotypes and omits some of them. Among about 51,000 clones, roughly 80% were seen once, and the ten largest hold under 20%. In the case of this clone: Its target is unknown.

This CDR3 region has 15 residues. Looked up from germline, CDR1 is SGHDN and CDR2 is FVKESK. Germline trimming cut 2 bases from V and 4 bases from J; bases unmatched to any gene: 3. The time point here: cycle 4 day 1 (C4D1), after less than seven weeks of nivolumab. All patients relapsed after autologous stem cell transplantation, and brentuximab vedotin exposure varied. This receptor was taken from a human donor with classical Hodgkin lymphoma. Specimen: peripheral blood mononuclear cells (PBMCs), collected before the fourth cycle of nivolumab. The chain has TRBV14 and TRBJ2-7; 12 nucleotides match TRBD2. Here the CDR3 reads CASSQWTSGEYEQYF. In DNA form, the CDR3 reads TGTGCCAGCAGCCAATGGACTAGCGGGGAATACGAGCAGTACTTC.